This TCR beta chain was identified in a study of regulatory T cells in long-lasting Graves disease. The germline CDR1 and CDR2 sequences are SQVTM and ANQGSEA. The V and J ends lost 7 bases and 6 bases respectively, with 15 bases between them. The CDR3 is 13 residues long. Stated time point: newly diagnosed GD, antithyroid drugs for less than 3 months. RNA extracted from PBMCs served as the sequencing template. Both iRepertoire HTBI primers and Arm-PCR of CDR3 regions were used to build the TCR beta libraries. TCRdb reanalysed the multiplex PCR reads using MiXCR and keeps one entry per CDR3 protein. The data hold 620,000 or so distinct CDR3 sequences, with 15% to 20% observed a single time. The sample also formed part of further work on T cells in Graves' hyperthyroidism and ophthalmopathy. As that report states: Exclusion of a patient resulted from uncontrolled infection, other autoimmune disease, pregnancy or lactation. First-round RT-PCR with HTBI primers amplified the TCR CDR3 region.

This chain uses TRBV29-1 with TRBJ2-2; D might be TRBD1 or TRBD2, each matching 7 bases. This sequence was found in a woman aged 25 to 45 with Graves disease. The specimen was peripheral blood mononuclear cells (PBMCs), collected at new diagnosis, from a patient treated with antithyroid drugs. The CDR3 here is CSGGGTAAGELFF. CDR3 DNA: TGCAGCGGGGGGGGGACAGCCGCCGGGGAGCTGTTTTTT.